This passage covers 11 T cell receptor beta chains from one sample sequenced in a study of blood T cell repertoires in COVID-19. Profiling relied on immunoSEQ multiplex PCR, and the TCRdb table lists in-frame clones only, not all of them. The sample lists 45,000 to 60,000 clones, 88% occurring once. Material for sequencing was peripheral blood. Receptors originate from a man in his fifties or sixties with active COVID-19.

This chain links TRBV5-5 with TRBJ2-3, with 7 bases aligning to TRBD2. The CDR3 consists of 17 residues. Looked up from germline, CDR1 is SGHKS and CDR2 is YYEKEE (reference sequence). Losses at the gene ends were 5 bases for V and 0 bases for J; bases not matched to a gene: 12. CDR3 sequence (DNA): TGTGCCAGCAGTCCCTTCTCGACTAGCCTAAGCACAGATACGCAGTATTTT. It encodes CASSPFSTSLSTDTQYF.

The chain uses TRBV5-1 and TRBJ2-2, with 8 bases aligning to TRBD1. The CDR3 has 15 residues. With V trimmed by 6 bases and J by 5 bases, 9 bases remained unmatched. Germline-derived CDR1 and CDR2 are SGHRS and YFSETQ. As DNA, the CDR3 is TGCGCCAGCAAACCCGGACAGGGACGGACCGGGGAGCTGTTTTTT. Residues: CASKPGQGRTGELFF.

The genes are TRBV19 and TRBJ1-5; TRBD1 matches 7 bases. After removal of 4 bases from V and 3 bases from J, the junction contained 3 bases not matched to a gene. Looked up from germline, CDR1 is LNHDA and CDR2 is SQIVND (reference sequence). CDR3 length: 14 amino acids. The DNA of the CDR3 is TGTGCCAGTAGTAGAAGGGGGCCCAATCAGCCCCAGCATTTT. It encodes CASSRRGPNQPQHF.

The chain joins TRBV6-5 to TRBJ1-5; D remains unclear. Germline V CDR1 and CDR2: MNHEY, SVGAGI. This CDR3 comprises 16 residues. V was pared by 4 bases and J by 4 bases, with 17 bases between. The CDR3 spells CASSSSPRGENQPQHF. DNA of the CDR3: TGTGCCAGCAGTTCCTCTCCCCGGGGAGAGAATCAGCCCCAGCATTTT.

The rearrangement uses TRBV27 and TRBJ1-1, with a weak D call TRBD1 (6 bases). CDR1 is MNHEY and CDR2 is SMNVEV in the germline V gene (reference sequence). The CDR3 spans 16 residues. Trimming took 1 base from V and 3 from J, leaving 15 bases between them. The CDR3 DNA reads TGTGCCAGCAGTTTATACTTTATAGGGGGAGACACTGAAGCTTTCTTT. Residues: CASSLYFIGGDTEAFF.

The J gene is TRBJ2-7, the V gene TRBV30, with 8 bases identical to TRBD2. V gave up 3 bases and J gave up 3 bases; unmatched junction bases: 10. Looked up from germline, CDR1 is GTSNPN and CDR2 is SVGIG (reference sequence). This CDR3 region has 15 residues. The CDR3 coding sequence is TGTGCCTGGAGCTCCGCCGGGACTAGGGTCTACGAGCAGTACGTC. The encoded protein is CAWSSAGTRVYEQYV.

This chain connects TRBV7-2 to TRBJ2-7, with TRBD2 matching over 9 bases. The CDR3 contains 15 residues. V shed 5 bases, J shed 0 bases, and the junction held 5 bases outside the gene matches. Germline V gene data show CDR1 as SGHTA and CDR2 as FQGNSA. The CDR3 sequence: CASSTQRGDSYEQYF. DNA of the CDR3: TGTGCCAGCAGCACCCAGCGGGGGGACTCCTACGAGCAGTACTTC.

The V call is TRBV19, the J call TRBJ2-3; 11 bases are a match to TRBD2. V shed 0 bases, J shed 14 bases, and the junction held 13 bases outside the gene matches. The CDR3 extends over 16 amino acids. Germline V gives CDR1 LNHDA, CDR2 SQIVND (reference sequence). The CDR3 spells CASSIDFSGGAFGLYF. The CDR3 coding sequence is TGTGCCAGTAGTATAGACTTTAGCGGGGGGGCCTTCGGGCTGTATTTT.

The chain carries TRBV7-9 and TRBJ1-3, with a weak D call TRBD1 (5 bases). CDR1 is SEHNR and CDR2 is FQNEAQ in the germline V gene (reference sequence). The CDR3 consists of 13 residues. CDR3 residues: CVVQESSGNTIYF. CDR3 DNA sequence: TGTGTGGTACAGGAGAGCTCTGGAAACACCATATATTTT.

The rearrangement links TRBV24-1 to TRBJ1-6; D uncertain. There are 15 residues in the CDR3. With 5 bases removed from V and 0 bases from J, the gap between germline ends came to 7 bases. Germline-derived CDR1 and CDR2 are KGHDR and SFDVKD. This CDR3 is CATSVLSSYNSPLHF. The DNA for the CDR3 is TGTGCCACCAGTGTGCTCAGCTCCTATAATTCACCCCTCCACTTT.

This clone has more than one count but fewer than ten. CDR3 nucleotides: TGTGCCAGCAGCCCAGGGACAGCGGGCAAAAACATTCAGTACTTC. It encodes CASSPGTAGKNIQYF. The chain has TRBV7-3 and TRBJ2-4; TRBD1 might be the D (7 bases). This CDR3 is built from 15 residues. In germline, CDR1 is SGHTA, CDR2 FQGTGA. V was pared by 5 bases and J by 3 bases, with 14 bases between.